The 2 T cell receptor beta chains below were found in one sample sequenced in a study of blood T cell repertoires in COVID-19 (dated by TCRdb to the early 2020s). Library generation was performed with the immunoSEQ multiplex PCR assay. TCRdb limited this immuneACCESS table to in-frame rearrangements with V and J called. A share of clones is missing; checked studies link under half to unresolved V genes, and the rest is unexplained. This sample is represented by fewer than 250,000 clones; approximately 90% of them were singletons. The top ten clones comprise less than 5.5% of the sample. The sample consisted of peripheral blood. Receptors originate from a human donor in a cohort sampled during active COVID-19.

The chain has TRBV27 and TRBJ2-7; 10 bases agree with TRBD1. J was trimmed by 4 bases and V by 0 bases; bases with no gene match: 6. The CDR3 loop spans 16 amino acids. Germline V gives CDR1 MNHEY, CDR2 SMNVEV (reference sequence). The DNA of the CDR3 is TGTGCCAGCAGTTTATCCCCTCCGGACAGGGGGTACGAGCAGTACTTC. It codes for CASSLSPPDRGYEQYF.

This chain joins TRBV12-3 or TRBV12-4 and TRBJ1-2; 10 nucleotides align to TRBD1. This CDR3 contains 12 residues. Losses at the gene ends were 5 bases for V and 7 bases for J; bases not matched to a gene: 1. The CDR3 coding sequence is TGTGCCAGCAGTGGGACAGGGGTTGGCTACACCTTC. Amino acid sequence: CASSGTGVGYTF.